The 29 T cell receptor beta chains given below trace back to one sample, sequenced in a study of Ad26.COV2.S vaccination and SARS-CoV-2 variants. The table came from immunoSEQ multiplex PCR; TCRdb's copy has only in-frame clones and leaves some out. The sample includes about 350,000 clones, 92% of them seen just once. The starting material was peripheral blood, obtained after recovery from COVID-19. The receptors were sampled from a human donor who had recovered from COVID-19.

This chain joins TRBV6-5 and TRBJ2-3; D perhaps matches TRBD2 (6 bases). The CDR3 loop spans 15 amino acids. Germline CDR1 and CDR2: MNHEY and SVGAGI. The V and J ends lost 5 bases and 3 bases respectively, with 15 bases between them. As DNA, the CDR3 is TGTGCCAGCAGTCCTCTAGCGATGGGGACAGATACGCAGTATTTT. This codes for CASSPLAMGTDTQYF.

This rearrangement joins TRBV3-1 (or the pseudogene TRBV3-2) to TRBJ2-4; 12 positions match TRBD1. Germline CDR1 reads LGHDT; CDR2 reads YNNKEL (reference sequence). CDR3 length: 18 amino acids. With 3 bases clipped from V and 0 bases from J, the junction kept 6 bases outside the gene matches. CDR3 sequence reads: CASSHGTGGIGAKNIQYF. The CDR3 region has the DNA TGTGCCAGCAGCCACGGGACAGGGGGCATCGGAGCCAAAAACATTCAGTACTTC.

The chain is built from TRBV6-5 and TRBJ1-5, with D tentatively TRBD1 (5 bases). This CDR3 has 15 residues. Germline V gene lookup returns CDR1 MNHEY and CDR2 SVGAGI. V lost 2 bases, J lost 7 bases, and 15 bases lay in between. CDR3 coding DNA: TGTGCCAGCAGTTACAAGGGGCCAGGGCGGCAGCCCCAGCATTTT. Translating it yields CASSYKGPGRQPQHF.

This chain uses TRBV19 with TRBJ1-1; no reliable D call. V dropped 11 bases and J dropped 1 base, with 11 bases sitting between them. This CDR3 is 12 amino acids long. In germline, CDR1 is LNHDA, CDR2 SQIVND (reference sequence). In nucleotides, the CDR3 is TGTGCCTCAAAGATGGGGAACACTGAAGCTTTCTTT. Its translation is CASKMGNTEAFF.

The chain employs TRBV2 and TRBJ2-2; 13 bases are a match to TRBD2. CDR3 length: 18 residues. V shed 3 bases, J shed 7 bases, and the junction held 11 bases outside the gene matches. Germline loops: CDR1 SNHLY, CDR2 FYNNEI. CDR3 in amino acids: CASSDPTSGGPGGGELFF. The CDR3 DNA reads TGTGCCAGCAGTGACCCGACTAGCGGGGGGCCCGGTGGCGGGGAGCTGTTTTTT.

Worth noting for this clone: The sample has other DNA sequences that encode this CDR3 too. The V and J genes are TRBV5-1 and TRBJ2-1; D gene uncertain. The germline V and J ends were trimmed by 4 bases and 2 bases, with 7 bases remaining between them. This CDR3 region has 13 residues. Germline values: CDR1 SGHRS, CDR2 YFSETQ. CDR3 in DNA: TGCGCCAGCAGCCCCGTAGCCTACAATGAGCAGTTCTTC. This gives the protein CASSPVAYNEQFF.

This sequence joins TRBV9 and TRBJ2-1; D gene uncertain. Germline assignment: CDR1 SGDLS and CDR2 YYNGEE. Between the trimmed V and J ends, which lost 6 bases and 4 bases, there was a span of 14 bases. The CDR3 is 14 residues long. The chain's CDR3 is CASTPTFGYNEQFF. CDR3 coding DNA: TGTGCCAGCACCCCGACTTTTGGGTACAATGAGCAGTTCTTC.

The V and J genes are TRBV9 and TRBJ1-3; perhaps TRBD1 as D (6 bases). Germline loops: CDR1 SGDLS, CDR2 YYNGEE. The CDR3 spans 16 residues. V was cut by 3 bases and J by 1 base, with 14 bases left in between. The CDR3, as DNA: TGTGCCAGCAGCGCTAGAGGGGGGGAATCTGGAAACACCATATATTTT. It encodes CASSARGGESGNTIYF.

This chain joins TRBV27 and TRBJ1-5; weak D call: TRBD1 (5 bases). Germline lookup yields CDR1 MNHEY and CDR2 SMNVEV (reference sequence). The V and J ends lost 2 bases and 4 bases respectively, with 12 bases between them. This CDR3 has 15 residues. The CDR3 DNA sequence: TGTGCCAGCAGTTTACCGGGACGGACAAATCAGCCCCAGCATTTT. Translated: CASSLPGRTNQPQHF.

The chain couples TRBV29-1 to TRBJ1-3; D remains ambiguous. The CDR3 extends over 14 amino acids. Germline loops: CDR1 SQVTM, CDR2 ANQGSEA. V lost 2 bases and J 0 bases, leaving 8 bases between the germline ends. CDR3 nucleotide sequence: TGCAGCGTTGAACCGGTAGGCTCTGGAAACACCATATATTTT. Its protein product is CSVEPVGSGNTIYF.

V gene TRBV4-1 combines with J gene TRBJ2-7, with TRBD1 matching 9 bases. This CDR3 region has 15 residues. V dropped 1 base and J dropped 1; count of bases not matched to a gene: 2. Germline-derived CDR1 and CDR2 are MGHRA and YSYEKL. The CDR3 loop is CASSQAGTGSYEQYF. CDR3 nucleotide sequence: TGCGCCAGCAGCCAAGCCGGGACAGGGTCCTACGAGCAGTACTTC.

This chain joins TRBV19 and TRBJ2-1; TRBD1 aligns across 8 bases. This CDR3 has 16 residues. The ends lost 4 bases at V and 5 bases at J; junction bases unmatched: 10. Germline values: CDR1 LNHDA, CDR2 SQIVND (reference sequence). The DNA for the CDR3 is TGTGCCAGTAGTAGAGGACAGGGTTACGCCAACAATGAGCAGTTCTTC. Translating gives CASSRGQGYANNEQFF.

The gene calls are TRBV10-3 and TRBJ2-3, with D possibly matching TRBD1 (5 bases). Trimming removed 10 bases from V and 0 bases from J, with 8 bases in between. Germline values: CDR1 ENHRY, CDR2 SYGVKD. There are 12 residues in the CDR3. The CDR3 protein is CATQGSTDTQYF. The DNA of the CDR3 is TGTGCCACCCAGGGTAGCACAGATACGCAGTATTTT.

This rearrangement joins TRBV9 to TRBJ2-3, with 11 bases identical to TRBD1. This CDR3 comprises 15 residues. CDR1 SGDLS and CDR2 YYNGEE come from the germline V gene. V shed 0 bases and J 4 bases; nucleotides not matched to a gene: 1. The DNA of the CDR3 is TGTGCCAGCAGCGTAGAGGGACAGGGGGCAGATACGCAGTATTTT. Amino acid sequence: CASSVEGQGADTQYF.

The rearrangement joins TRBV7-2 to TRBJ1-6; D perhaps matches TRBD1 (5 bases). The CDR3 extends over 15 amino acids. Trimming cost V 4 bases and J 5 bases, with 12 bases left between them. CDR1 SGHTA and CDR2 FQGNSA come from the germline V gene. CDR3 coding DNA: TGTGCCAGCAGCTCGTCACAGGTTAATAATTCACCCCTCCACTTT. This gives the protein CASSSSQVNNSPLHF.

The V and J genes are TRBV18 and TRBJ2-2, with a weak D call TRBD1 (6 bases). Germline V gives CDR1 KGHSH, CDR2 LQKENI. The CDR3 length is 16 residues. Trimming pared 3 bases from V and 4 bases from J, leaving 15 bases between. The CDR3 DNA sequence: TGTGCCAGCTCACCCATACCGGACAGCGGCACCGGGGAGCTGTTTTTT. Translation gives CASSPIPDSGTGELFF. Variable domain in full (rest from reference TRBV18 and TRBJ2-2): NAGVMQNPRHLVRRRGQEARLRCSPMKGHSHVYWYRQLPEEGLKFMVYLQKENIIDESGMPKERFSAEFPKEGPSILRIQQVVRGDSAAYFCASSPIPDSGTGELFFGEGSRLTVL.

The table lists this clone with a count of one. This sequence joins TRBV2 and TRBJ2-1; a possible D gene is TRBD2 (5 bases). The germline V gene has CDR1 SNHLY and CDR2 FYNNEI. V lost 7 bases and J lost 0, with 16 bases in between. The length of the CDR3 is 16 residues. In nucleotides, the CDR3 is TGTGCCAGCAACAGCATCGGGAAAACCTCCTACAATGAGCAGTTCTTC. Protein: CASNSIGKTSYNEQFF.

The V and J genes are TRBV27 and TRBJ1-2, with D possibly being TRBD1 (5 bases). Per germline, CDR1 MNHEY and CDR2 SMNVEV (reference sequence). The V end lost 3 bases, the J end lost 8 bases, and 10 bases lay between the germline ends. The CDR3 is 12 residues long. The CDR3 region is CASSFQGRGYTF. In DNA form, the CDR3 reads TGTGCCAGCAGTTTCCAGGGTCGGGGCTACACCTTC.

The chain couples TRBV10-3 to TRBJ2-5; 9 nucleotides match TRBD2. Germline V gene data show CDR1 as ENHRY and CDR2 as SYGVKD. The CDR3 runs 17 residues. The J segment lost 1 base and the V segment lost 3 bases, leaving 9 bases of the junction unmatched. CDR3: CAISEGNRGGAQETQYF. CDR3 DNA sequence: TGTGCCATCAGTGAAGGGAACCGCGGGGGGGCCCAAGAGACCCAGTACTTC.

The genes are TRBV19 and TRBJ1-2; no clear D gene. CDR3 length: 16 residues. Per germline, CDR1 LNHDA and CDR2 SQIVND (reference sequence). V was cut by 1 base and J by 7 bases, with 19 bases left in between. The CDR3 nucleotides are TGTGCCAGTAGTATAGGGATGGACCCCCTGGACCCTGGCTACACCTTC. Its translation: CASSIGMDPLDPGYTF.

The CDR3 region has the DNA TGTGCCAGTAGTGTCCGAGACGGGTCCTACGAGCAGTACTTC. Its translation is CASSVRDGSYEQYF. The chain uses TRBV19 and TRBJ2-7; D remains ambiguous. The CDR3 has 14 residues. V was trimmed by 5 bases and J by 1 base, leaving 12 bases between them. Germline V lookup: CDR1 LNHDA, CDR2 SQIVND (reference sequence).

The chain is built from TRBV7-9 and TRBJ1-6; D call uncertain. V was trimmed by 1 base and J by 16 bases, leaving 11 bases between them. The V gene's germline CDR1 is SEHNR and CDR2 FQNEAQ (reference sequence). This CDR3 is 12 amino acids long. The CDR3 loop reads CASSLVWEKLHF. As DNA, the CDR3 is TGTGCCAGCAGCTTAGTATGGGAGAAGCTCCACTTT.

In DNA, the CDR3 is TGCAGTGCTAGTCCCTTTGACAGCAGCTCCTATAATTCACCCCTCCACTTT. Protein product: CSASPFDSSSYNSPLHF. J is TRBJ1-6 and V is TRBV20-1, with D possibly being TRBD1 (5 bases). CDR3 length: 17 residues. Germline assignment: CDR1 DFQATT and CDR2 SNEGSKA (reference sequence). With 3 bases removed from V and 0 bases from J, the gap between germline ends came to 15 bases.

This clone was recorded only once. This rearrangement joins TRBV5-1 to TRBJ1-2; TRBD1 agrees at 9 bases. The CDR3 length is 13 residues. From germline, CDR1 is SGHRS and CDR2 YFSETQ. J was trimmed by 8 bases and V by 3 bases; bases with no gene match: 5. The CDR3 loop is CASSYDRGEGYTF. The CDR3 DNA reads as TGCGCCAGCAGCTACGACAGGGGGGAGGGCTACACCTTC.

This sequence joins TRBV11-3 and TRBJ2-1; 12 bases agree with TRBD2. J was trimmed by 9 bases and V by 1 base; bases with no gene match: 7. Germline CDR1 and CDR2: SGHNT and YENEEA. The CDR3 totals 16 residues. CDR3 sequence reads: CASSLVTSGGVTEQFF. The CDR3 DNA sequence: TGTGCCAGCAGCTTAGTGACTAGCGGGGGTGTCACTGAGCAGTTCTTC. Full variable domain (outside the CDR3, taken from reference TRBV11-3 and TRBJ2-1): EAGVVQSPRYKIIEKKQPVAFWCNPISGHNTLYWYLQNLGQGPELLIRYENEEAVDDSQLPKDRFSAERLKGVDSTLKIQPAELGDSAVYLCASSLVTSGGVTEQFFGPGTRLTVL.

The chain combines TRBV24-1 with TRBJ2-2; no clear D. Trimming pared 3 bases from V and 4 bases from J, leaving 8 bases between. The length of the CDR3 is 14 residues. CDR1 is KGHDR, CDR2 SFDVKD, per germline. DNA of the CDR3: TGTGCCACCAGTGATAGGCGTAGCACCGGGGAGCTGTTTTTT. As protein: CATSDRRSTGELFF.

V usage is TRBV5-1 and J usage is TRBJ2-5, with D maybe TRBD2 (7 bases). Germline-derived CDR1 and CDR2 are SGHRS and YFSETQ. The CDR3 runs 15 residues. V was cut by 0 bases and J by 4 bases, with 13 bases left in between. The CDR3 DNA sequence: TGCGCCAGCAGCTTGGAATTCGGGGGGCGAGAGACCCAGTACTTC. Translating it yields CASSLEFGGRETQYF.

This clone has a single count. J is TRBJ2-2 and V is TRBV4-1; TRBD2 is a possible D gene (5 bases). The V gene lost 4 bases and the J gene lost 3 bases, with 15 bases spanning the gap. CDR1 is MGHRA and CDR2 is YSYEKL in the germline V gene. This CDR3 has 16 residues. The CDR3 bases are TGCGCCAGCAGCCCCCCATTGAGGGCCCACACCGGGGAGCTGTTTTTT. This translates into CASSPPLRAHTGELFF.

This sequence joins TRBV4-3 and TRBJ1-3; D ambiguous. CDR3 size: 14 residues. Germline V gene sequence: CDR1 LGHNA, CDR2 YSLEER. V was shortened by 0 bases and J by 7 bases, with 10 bases between the two germline ends. The CDR3: CASSQDLGRNTIYF. The CDR3 nucleotides read TGCGCCAGCAGCCAAGATCTGGGAAGGAACACCATATATTTT.